This is a list of T cell receptor beta chains from one sample in a study of blood T cell repertoires in COVID-19. Method: immunoSEQ multiplex PCR; TCRdb's copy keeps in-frame clones and lacks some. The sample has a few hundred thousand clones, around 90% seen once; the top ten hold less than 5%. Material for sequencing was peripheral blood. The receptors were gathered from a man in his sixties who had recovered from COVID-19. Each CDR3 is given with its conserved first and last residue. Fields, in order: J gene, D gene, V gene, clone size, CDR3 DNA, CDR3 protein. The D gene is left open where the match is weak. Clone size appears in some rows only: once, few, many, or a class for an expanded clone.

>TRBJ2-5|NA|TRBV19|NA
TGTGCCAGTAGCCTCTGGGGGCGGACCCAGTACTTC
CASSLWGRTQYF
>TRBJ1-5|NA|TRBV7-4|NA
TGTGCCAGTGGGCGGGGGGGCGCGAGCAATCAGCCCCAGCATTTT
CASGRGGASNQPQHF
>TRBJ2-1|NA|TRBV13|few
TGTGCCAGCAGCAGCAGATTAGCGAATGAGCAGTTCTTC
CASSSRLANEQFF
>TRBJ1-2|NA|TRBV7-9|NA
TGTGCCAGCAGCTCCGACTCGACAGGATTCGACTATGGCTACACCTTC
CASSSDSTGFDYGYTF
>TRBJ2-3|NA|TRBV11-2|NA
TGTGCCAGCAGCTCCAGGGCAGGGCAGAGCACAGATACGCAGTATTTT
CASSSRAGQSTDTQYF
>TRBJ2-1|TRBD1|TRBV13|NA
TGTGCCAGCAGCCCGGGGACAGGGCTGTACACCAGCAATGAGCAGTTCTTC
CASSPGTGLYTSNEQFF
>TRBJ1-4|TRBD1|TRBV2|NA
TGTGCCAGCAGCGACAGGGACAGCGCCTATGAAAAACTGTTTTTT
CASSDRDSAYEKLFF
>TRBJ2-5|NA|TRBV5-1|NA
TGCGCCAGCAGCTCGGACACGGGACTGGAGACCCAGTACTTC
CASSSDTGLETQYF
>TRBJ1-1|NA|TRBV11-2|once
TGTGCCAGCAGCCAGCAAGGGGCCACTGAAGCTTTCTTT
CASSQQGATEAFF
>TRBJ1-2|NA|TRBV11-2|NA
TGTGCCAGCAGCTCGGGTGTGGGTGGCTACACCTTC
CASSSGVGGYTF
>TRBJ2-7|NA|TRBV4-2|NA
TGTGCCAGCAGCCATGAGTCGATCCCCTACGAGCAGTACTTC
CASSHESIPYEQYF
>TRBJ1-2|NA|TRBV3-1/TRBV3-2|NA
TGTGCCAGCAGCCCGGGACTTAACTATGGCTACACCTTC
CASSPGLNYGYTF
>TRBJ2-4|TRBD1|TRBV9|once
TGTGCCAGCAGCGTGAGTCCGGGACAGGGGGACGGAAGCGCCAAAAACATTCAGTACTTC
CASSVSPGQGDGSAKNIQYF
>TRBJ1-2|TRBD1|TRBV3-1/TRBV3-2|NA
TGTGCCAGCAGCCGACAGGGGAGCTACACCTTC
CASSRQGSYTF
>TRBJ1-5|TRBD1|TRBV5-5|NA
TGTGCCAGCAGCTACGCGAGACAGGGGGTCATTGGCAATCAGCCCCAGCATTTT
CASSYARQGVIGNQPQHF
>TRBJ2-5|NA|TRBV3-1/TRBV3-2|NA
TGTGCCAGTGGACTTAAAGAGACCCAGTACTTC
CASGLKETQYF
>TRBJ1-5|NA|TRBV7-8|NA
TGTGCCAGCAGCTTAGCGAGTGACAGTCAGCCCCAGCATTTT
CASSLASDSQPQHF
>TRBJ2-3|TRBD1|TRBV7-2|NA
TGTGCCAGCAGCTCGGACAGGGTCACAGATACGCAGTATTTT
CASSSDRVTDTQYF
>TRBJ1-2|NA|TRBV2|NA
TGTGCCAGCAGCGTGCCTCCGAACAGGGCTAACTATGGCTACACCTTC
CASSVPPNRANYGYTF
>TRBJ2-3|NA|TRBV5-1|NA
TGCGCCAGCAGCAGTCCACGGGACACAGATACGCAGTATTTT
CASSSPRDTDTQYF
>TRBJ1-2|TRBD1|TRBV27|NA
TGTGCCAGCAGTTTATTAGGGACAGGGAGTGGCTACACCTTC
CASSLLGTGSGYTF
>TRBJ2-2|TRBD2|TRBV7-9|few
TGTGCCGGGAGGGACTTGAACACCGGGGAGCTGTTTTTT
CAGRDLNTGELFF
>TRBJ2-1|TRBD2|TRBV27|NA
TGTGCCAGCAGTCCCTCAGCGGGGCCGGCATTCTTC
CASSPSAGPAFF
>TRBJ1-2|NA|TRBV19|once
TGTGCCAGTAGTTCAAGAGGACAGATTAACTATGGCTACACCTTC
CASSSRGQINYGYTF
>TRBJ2-7|NA|TRBV20-1|NA
TGCAGTGCTAGTACGCCCACAGGCAAACACTACGAGCAGTACTTC
CSASTPTGKHYEQYF
>TRBJ2-3|NA|TRBV7-3|NA
TGTGCCAGCAGCTTTGGGCCCTCCAGCACAGATACGCAGTATTTT
CASSFGPSSTDTQYF
>TRBJ1-1|NA|TRBV12-3/TRBV12-4|NA
TGTGCCAGCAGTTTTACCCCCCCAGTTGAAGCTTTCTTT
CASSFTPPVEAFF
>TRBJ2-3|NA|TRBV25-1|few
TGTGCCAGCACCCCAATGCAGGGGGATACGCAGTATTTT
CASTPMQGDTQYF
>TRBJ1-3|NA|TRBV2|NA
TGTGCCAGCAGTGAGGGGGCCTACTCTGGAAACACCATATATTTT
CASSEGAYSGNTIYF
>TRBJ1-6|TRBD1|TRBV5-4|NA
TGTGCCAGCAGCTGGGGACAGGGTCGATCGGATTCACCCCTCCACTTT
CASSWGQGRSDSPLHF
>TRBJ2-1|NA|TRBV24-1|few
TGTGCCACCAGTGATAGTTGGAGGCGAACCCACAATGAGCAGTTCTTC
CATSDSWRRTHNEQFF
>TRBJ2-5|NA|TRBV5-1|NA
TGCGCCAGCAGCCCAGGAACAGGGTGGGAGACCCAGTACTTC
CASSPGTGWETQYF
>TRBJ1-6|NA|TRBV18|once
TGTGCCAGCTCACCTGACAGACCGTATAATTCACCCCTCCACTTT
CASSPDRPYNSPLHF
>TRBJ1-2|NA|TRBV6-5|NA
TGTGCCAGCAATCAGGTGAACTATGGCTACACCTTC
CASNQVNYGYTF
>TRBJ2-7|NA|TRBV27|once
TGTGCCAGCAGTTTCCAATTCGAGCAGTACTTC
CASSFQFEQYF
>TRBJ2-5|NA|TRBV7-2|NA
TGTGCCAGCAGCCTGGGGGGGCTAACGGCGAGAGAGACCCAGTACTTC
CASSLGGLTARETQYF
>TRBJ1-5|NA|TRBV6-5|NA
TGTGCCAGCAGTTCCCAGGGGTTTTATAGCAATCAGCCCCAGCATTTT
CASSSQGFYSNQPQHF
>TRBJ2-5|TRBD1|TRBV5-1|NA
TGCGCCAGCAGCTTCGGACAGGTCACCCAAGAGACCCAGTACTTC
CASSFGQVTQETQYF
>TRBJ1-4|NA|TRBV19|NA
TGTGCCAGTATAAGCGGCGAAGCAACTAATGAAAAACTGTTTTTT
CASISGEATNEKLFF
>TRBJ1-2|NA|TRBV12-3/TRBV12-4|NA
TGTGCCAGCAGGCCCCGGGGATCATATGGCTACACCTTC
CASRPRGSYGYTF
>TRBJ1-6|NA|TRBV10-3|NA
TGTGCCATCAGTACAGGGAATTCACCCCTCCACTTT
CAISTGNSPLHF
>TRBJ1-3|NA|TRBV7-3|few
TGTGCCAGCATCACCTACAGGGTAATCTCTGGAAACACCATATATTTT
CASITYRVISGNTIYF
>TRBJ2-5|NA|TRBV29-1|NA
TGCAGCACCCTTCGCAGGGGTATAGGTGAGACCCAGTACTTC
CSTLRRGIGETQYF
>TRBJ1-2|TRBD1|TRBV7-2|NA
TGTGCCAGCAGCTTGACAGGGCCTAACTATGGCTACACCTTC
CASSLTGPNYGYTF
>TRBJ2-3|NA|TRBV6-4|many
TGTGCCAGCAGTGACGGGGGGAGCACAGATACGCAGTATTTT
CASSDGGSTDTQYF
>TRBJ1-2|NA|TRBV6-1|NA
TGTGCCAGCAGTGAAAGATTGGACAAGACCTATGGCTACACCTTC
CASSERLDKTYGYTF
>TRBJ2-5|TRBD2|TRBV5-1|NA
TGCGCCAGCAGCTTGGTCAGCGGGGGGACGAAGGAGACCCAGTACTTC
CASSLVSGGTKETQYF
>TRBJ1-4|TRBD1|TRBV19|NA
TGTGCCAGTAGTCCTCGGACAGGGGTTGAAAAACTGTTTTTT
CASSPRTGVEKLFF
>TRBJ2-1|NA|TRBV19|NA
TGTGCCAGTAAGGGAGGATCAGGTAACAATGAGCAGTTCTTC
CASKGGSGNNEQFF
>TRBJ1-1|NA|TRBV9|NA
TGTGCCAGCAGCGTAGCCGTACAGGGCCCGAACACTGAAGCTTTCTTT
CASSVAVQGPNTEAFF
>TRBJ2-5|NA|TRBV5-1|NA
TGCGCCAGCAGCCCAGGGTGGGAAGAGACCCAGTACTTC
CASSPGWEETQYF
>TRBJ2-5|NA|TRBV2|NA
TGTGCCAGCAGGACTGAGGAGACCCAGTACTTC
CASRTEETQYF
>TRBJ1-6|TRBD1|TRBV30|NA
TGTGCCAGGAGGCAGGGGGATTCACCCCTCCACTTT
CARRQGDSPLHF
>TRBJ1-1|TRBD1|TRBV19|NA
TGTGCCAGTAGTATCCCTGACAGGGTTCGGGCGGACACTGAAGCTTTCTTT
CASSIPDRVRADTEAFF
>TRBJ1-5|NA|TRBV30|NA
TGTGCCTGGAGCCCCGCGGCGGGGCGCAGGGAGCAGCCCCAGCATTTT
CAWSPAAGRREQPQHF